What follows are 22 T cell receptor beta chains derived from one specimen sequenced in a study of blood T cell repertoires in COVID-19. Repertoires were generated with immunoSEQ multiplex PCR, while TCRdb's copy carries only in-frame clones and drops some. The sample lists around 40,000 clones, 89% seen once, with around 6.2% in the top ten. The sample was peripheral blood. The receptors shown here come from a human donor in a cohort sampled during active COVID-19.

This chain joins TRBV4-3 and TRBJ2-3; 10 nucleotides line up with TRBD2. Germline V CDR1 and CDR2: LGHNA, YSLEER. J lost 5 bases, V lost 0 bases, and 8 bases had no gene match. The CDR3 sequence is 17 residues long. For the CDR3, the DNA is TGCGCCAGCAGCCAAGAAGCGAGCGGGGGGGCTGGAGATACGCAGTATTTT. Translation gives CASSQEASGGAGDTQYF.

The V and J genes are TRBV4-1 and TRBJ2-2, with 10 bases matching TRBD2. This CDR3 has 15 residues. V shed 6 bases, J shed 1 base, and the junction held 2 bases outside the gene matches. Germline values: CDR1 MGHRA, CDR2 YSYEKL. The CDR3 nucleotides are TGCGCCAGCAGTAGCGGGAGGTTGAACACCGGGGAGCTGTTTTTT. Translation: CASSSGRLNTGELFF.

V is TRBV19 and J is TRBJ2-7, with D unclear. This CDR3 has 13 residues. Germline V lookup: CDR1 LNHDA, CDR2 SQIVND (reference sequence). Trimming removed 5 bases from V and 6 bases from J, with 14 bases in between. The CDR3, as DNA: TGTGCCAGTAGTCGAACGGTCCGCGGCGAGCAGTACTTC. Protein: CASSRTVRGEQYF.

V usage is TRBV3-1 (or the pseudogene TRBV3-2) and J usage is TRBJ1-1, with D perhaps matching TRBD1 (6 bases). CDR3 length equals 14 residues. CDR1 LGHDT and CDR2 YNNKEL come from the germline V gene (reference sequence). The germline V and J ends were trimmed by 3 bases and 1 base, with 9 bases remaining between them. The CDR3 spells CASSQTGGNTEAFF. CDR3 DNA: TGTGCCAGCAGCCAGACAGGCGGGAACACTGAAGCTTTCTTT.

The rearrangement joins TRBV19 to TRBJ2-3; 12 bases are a match to TRBD1. Germline-derived CDR1 and CDR2 are LNHDA and SQIVND (reference sequence). Trimming removed 5 bases from V and 4 bases from J; junction bases left unmatched: 7. The CDR3 is 16 amino acids. CDR3: CASSSPGQGAADTQYF. CDR3 nucleotides: TGTGCCAGTAGTTCCCCGGGACAGGGGGCCGCAGATACGCAGTATTTT.

J is TRBJ1-1 and V is TRBV16; possibly TRBD1 for D (5 bases). The germline gives CDR1 KGHSY, CDR2 FQNENV. The V and J ends lost 2 bases and 3 bases respectively, with 19 bases between them. This CDR3 has 17 residues. The CDR3 nucleotides read TGTGCCAGCAGCCAAAGGGTCCCGCACCGGGGGGACACTGAAGCTTTCTTT. Its protein product is CASSQRVPHRGDTEAFF.

J is TRBJ2-3 and V is TRBV2; 10 bases map to TRBD2. Germline V gene sequence: CDR1 SNHLY, CDR2 FYNNEI. J was trimmed by 7 bases and V by 3 bases; bases with no gene match: 7. CDR3 length: 15 residues. CDR3 bases: TGTGCCAGCAGTGATTTGGTAGCGGGGGGCAATACGCAGTATTTT. It codes for CASSDLVAGGNTQYF.

CDR3 DNA: TGCGCCAGCAACCCGGGTGGGACAGGGGGAGGCCAGTACTTC. This sequence encodes CASNPGGTGGGQYF. This chain joins TRBV5-1 and TRBJ2-5; 11 bases are a match to TRBD1. The CDR3 covers 14 residues. Germline trimming cut 6 bases from V and 10 bases from J; bases unmatched to any gene: 11. Germline V gene sequence: CDR1 SGHRS, CDR2 YFSETQ.

CDR3: CSADRGPGEQYF. DNA for the CDR3: TGCAGCGCCGACAGGGGGCCGGGCGAGCAGTACTTC. This rearrangement joins TRBV29-1 to TRBJ2-7, with 10 bases aligning to TRBD1. Germline CDR1 is SQVTM and CDR2 is ANQGSEA. J was trimmed by 6 bases and V by 7 bases; bases with no gene match: 6. This CDR3 has 12 amino acids.

Worth noting for this clone: The sample carries other DNA sequences with the same CDR3. This sequence joins TRBV6-5 and TRBJ2-3, with 8 bases identical to TRBD2. The CDR3 loop spans 16 amino acids. Germline CDR1 and CDR2: MNHEY and SVGAGI. V lost 0 bases and J lost 0; bases outside the gene matches: 2. The CDR3 DNA follows: TGTGCCAGCAGTTACTCTAGCGGGGCTAGCACAGATACGCAGTATTTT. Translated: CASSYSSGASTDTQYF.

V is TRBV6-5 and J is TRBJ1-3; TRBD1 matches at 9 bases. Trimming at V came to 6 bases and at J to 3 bases, leaving 3 bases not matched to a gene. CDR1 and CDR2 (germline): MNHEY, SVGAGI. This CDR3 is 14 amino acids long. CDR3 nucleotides: TGTGCCAGCAGGCAGACAGGGGGTGGAAACACCATATATTTT. It is translated as CASRQTGGGNTIYF.

The chain recombines TRBV7-6 with TRBJ2-5, with 8 bases lining up with TRBD2. Unmatched junction bases numbered 17, after V lost 3 bases and J lost 5 bases. This CDR3 has 18 residues. Germline CDR1 SGHVS, CDR2 FNYEAQ. CDR3 in amino acids: CASSLAGRREGRGETQYF. The CDR3 DNA follows: TGTGCCAGCAGCTTGGCAGGTAGACGGGAGGGCCGAGGGGAGACCCAGTACTTC.

The V gene is TRBV30, the J gene TRBJ1-6; TRBD1 aligns across 7 bases. Germline V lookup: CDR1 GTSNPN, CDR2 SVGIG (reference sequence). There are 15 residues in the CDR3. V lost 0 bases to trimming and J lost 3 bases; unmatched junction nucleotides: 2. The CDR3 bases are TGTGCCTGGAGTGTAGGGACAGTCTATAATTCACCCCTCCACTTT. It yields the protein CAWSVGTVYNSPLHF.

The V and J genes are TRBV5-1 and TRBJ1-1; D ambiguous. This CDR3 has 16 residues. Germline-derived CDR1 and CDR2 are SGHRS and YFSETQ. V was pared by 3 bases and J by 5 bases, with 20 bases between. The CDR3 reads CASSSETVGRGTEAFF. CDR3 nucleotides: TGCGCCAGCAGCTCGGAAACAGTAGGTCGAGGGACTGAAGCTTTCTTT.

J is TRBJ2-7 and V is TRBV12-5; TRBD1 matches at 8 bases. The CDR3 extends over 16 amino acids. V lost 5 bases, J lost 6 bases, and 15 bases stayed unmatched. Germline V gives CDR1 LGHNT, CDR2 FRNRAP. The CDR3 spells CASGRPSGGTFGEQYF. The CDR3 nucleotides read TGTGCTAGTGGTCGACCCTCAGGGGGCACCTTCGGCGAGCAGTACTTC.

The chain has TRBV7-8 and TRBJ1-4; 8 bases align to TRBD1. V lost 1 base, J lost 10 bases, and 8 bases stayed unmatched. CDR1 and CDR2 (germline): SGHVS, FQNEAQ. The CDR3 has 15 residues. CDR3 sequence: CASSLVAGGLAKLFF. CDR3 DNA: TGTGCCAGCAGCTTAGTGGCAGGGGGCCTCGCAAAACTGTTTTTT. The whole variable domain, remainder taken from reference TRBV7-8 and TRBJ1-4, is GAGVSQSPRYKVAKRGQDVALRCDPISGHVSLFWYQQALGQGPEFLTYFQNEAQLDKSGLPSDRFFAERPEGSVSTLKIQRTQQEDSAVYLCASSLVAGGLAKLFFGSGTQLSVL.

This chain joins TRBV5-1 and TRBJ1-4, with a possible D match to TRBD1 (6 bases). Germline loops: CDR1 SGHRS, CDR2 YFSETQ. Trimming removed 7 bases at V and 3 bases at J, with 13 bases between. The CDR3 totals 14 residues. CDR3 region: CASHSGGPNEKLFF. CDR3 bases: TGCGCCAGCCACTCGGGGGGCCCTAATGAAAAACTGTTTTTT.

This clone was recorded only once. J is TRBJ1-3 and V is TRBV9, with no clear D. This CDR3 is 18 amino acids long. Per germline, CDR1 SGDLS and CDR2 YYNGEE. Trimming removed 4 bases at V and 0 bases at J, with 20 bases between. The CDR3 bases are TGTGCCAGCAGCCCACTTAGCGACACCTCGAGCTCTGGAAACACCATATATTTT. Protein product: CASSPLSDTSSSGNTIYF. Drawing the rest from reference TRBV9 and TRBJ1-3, the complete variable domain is DSGVTQTPKHLITATGQRVTLRCSPRSGDLSVYWYQQSLDQGLQFLIQYYNGEERAKGNILERFSAQQFPDLHSELNLSSLELGDSALYFCASSPLSDTSSSGNTIYFGEGSWLTVV.

The chain uses TRBV18 and TRBJ2-7; 7 bases are shared with TRBD2. This CDR3 spans 14 amino acids. The V and J ends lost 3 bases and 2 bases, in that order; junction bases with no gene match: 4. The germline V gene encodes CDR1 KGHSH and CDR2 LQKENI. For the CDR3, the DNA is TGTGCCAGCTCACCCGGGACTACCACCTACGAGCAGTACTTC. This translates into CASSPGTTTYEQYF.

The V gene is TRBV25-1, the J gene TRBJ2-5, with 11 bases that match TRBD2. The germline V gene has CDR1 MGHDK and CDR2 SYGVNS. V shed 4 bases and J 1 base; nucleotides not matched to a gene: 5. The CDR3 runs 16 residues. CDR3 loop: CASSVSSGRPQETQYF. The CDR3, as DNA: TGTGCCAGCAGTGTTTCTAGCGGGAGGCCCCAAGAGACCCAGTACTTC.

This chain connects TRBV5-4 to TRBJ1-2; 9 nucleotides line up with TRBD1. This CDR3 contains 16 residues. Germline V gene sequence: CDR1 SGHNT, CDR2 YYREEE (reference sequence). V dropped 3 bases and J dropped 2; count of bases not matched to a gene: 8. CDR3 loop: CASSSSGTGRNYGYTF. The CDR3 bases are TGTGCCAGCAGCTCGTCCGGGACAGGGCGGAACTATGGCTACACCTTC.

The rearrangement links TRBV5-6 to TRBJ2-7, with 9 bases aligning to TRBD1. The ends lost 5 bases at V and 0 bases at J; junction bases unmatched: 6. The CDR3 spans 15 residues. Looked up from germline, CDR1 is SGHDT and CDR2 is YYEEEE. CDR3 DNA sequence: TGTGCCAGCAGTTTCGGACAGGGGAACTCCTACGAGCAGTACTTC. Protein sequence: CASSFGQGNSYEQYF.